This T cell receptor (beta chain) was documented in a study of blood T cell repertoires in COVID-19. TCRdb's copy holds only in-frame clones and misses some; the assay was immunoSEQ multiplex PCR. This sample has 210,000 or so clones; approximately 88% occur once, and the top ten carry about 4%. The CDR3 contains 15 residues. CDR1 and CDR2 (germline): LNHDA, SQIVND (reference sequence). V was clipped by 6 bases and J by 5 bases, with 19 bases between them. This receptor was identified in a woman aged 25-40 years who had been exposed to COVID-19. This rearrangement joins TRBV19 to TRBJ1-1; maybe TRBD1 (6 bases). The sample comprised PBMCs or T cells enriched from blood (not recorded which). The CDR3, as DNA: TGTGCCAGTAGGTTAGTTTCACAGGGTCGAACTGAAGCTTTCTTT. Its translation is CASRLVSQGRTEAFF.